This T cell receptor (beta chain) emerged from a study of immune characterization of retroperitoneal liposarcoma. Germline CDR1 and CDR2: MNHEY and SMNVEV (reference sequence). This CDR3 comprises 17 residues. TCRdb recomputed calls from the PCR reads with MiXCR, one row per CDR3 protein. This table has about 10,000 distinct CDR3 sequences, 37% appearing once. V and J are TRBV27 and TRBJ2-5; D not resolved. Judging by the DNA end, TRBJ2-1 fits better; the J call may be wrong. The sequencing input was tumor tissue. The TCR sequence derives from a male donor with retroperitoneal liposarcoma. The CDR3: CASSATLSSRLRNEQFF. The CDR3 DNA sequence: TGTGCCAGCAGTGCTACCCTCAGCTCAAGGTTACGGAATGAGCAGTTCTTC.